This TCR beta chain was recovered during a study of cytomegalovirus exposure and HLA in healthy donors. The germline V and J ends were trimmed by 2 bases and 9 bases, with 22 bases remaining between them. CDR3 size: 16 residues. Germline-derived CDR1 and CDR2 are LGHNT and FRNRAP. Overall study results and limits: Upon later analysis, TCR association rates were observed to vary by HLA locus, being highest for DRB1 and lowest for HLA-C. The listing of roughly 160 TCR beta chains classed them as cytomegalovirus-associated. Specificity of three CMV-associated chains for CMV antigens was verified in vitro. Compared with the approximately 680-donor mean, an Asian-associated ancestry cluster reportedly had fewer N-insertions, according to a later analysis.

This clone was seen more than once but under ten times. Its antigen is currently unknown. Primers included in the PCR were 60 Vbeta and 13 Jbeta primers. Assay: immunoSEQ multiplex PCR; the TCRdb copy retains only in-frame clones and omits some. The data contain 150,000 to 200,000 clones, 65% to 85% of them seen just once; the ten biggest clones take up roughly 1.4%. The gene calls are TRBV12-5 and TRBJ2-5; D is perhaps TRBD1 (5 bases). The TCR was taken from a man aged 55 to 69 in good health and CMV-seronegative. The sequenced material came from PBMCs. CDR3 nucleotide sequence: TGTGCTAGTGGTTTGAGGTCGTTCGGTCACCCCAGGGCCCAGTACTTC. Its protein product is CASGLRSFGHPRAQYF.